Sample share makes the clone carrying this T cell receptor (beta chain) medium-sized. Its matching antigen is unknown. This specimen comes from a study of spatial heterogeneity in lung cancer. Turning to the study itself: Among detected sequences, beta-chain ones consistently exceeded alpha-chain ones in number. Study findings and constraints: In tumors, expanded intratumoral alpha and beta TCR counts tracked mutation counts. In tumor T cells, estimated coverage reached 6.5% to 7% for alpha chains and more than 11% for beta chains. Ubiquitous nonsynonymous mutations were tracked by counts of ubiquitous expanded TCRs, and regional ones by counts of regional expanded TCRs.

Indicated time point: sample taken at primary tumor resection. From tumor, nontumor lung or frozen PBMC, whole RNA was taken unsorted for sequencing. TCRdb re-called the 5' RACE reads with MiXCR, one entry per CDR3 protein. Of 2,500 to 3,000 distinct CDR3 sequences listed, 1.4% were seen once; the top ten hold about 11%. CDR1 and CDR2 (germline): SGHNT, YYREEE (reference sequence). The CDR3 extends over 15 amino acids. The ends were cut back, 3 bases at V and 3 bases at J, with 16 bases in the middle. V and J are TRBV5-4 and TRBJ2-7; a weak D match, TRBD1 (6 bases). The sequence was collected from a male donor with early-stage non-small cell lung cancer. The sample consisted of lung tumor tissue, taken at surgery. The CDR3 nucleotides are TGTGCCAGCAGCTCGCTAAATACAGGGAACTACGAGCAGTACTTC. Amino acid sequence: CASSSLNTGNYEQYF.